This record looks at one TCR beta chain sequence and its context. What it recognizes is unknown. This sample is part of a study of shared clonotypes between healthy human individuals. On the study more broadly: The plates for each donor numbered three CD4 naive, three CD4 memory, two CD8 naive and one CD8 memory.

Study outcomes and limitations: In contrast to clonotypes shared by all four donors, non-shared clonotypes had lower generation probabilities. Four donors had around 5% of their naive CD4 clonotypes in common.

Repertoires were generated with immunoSEQ multiplex PCR, while TCRdb's copy carries only in-frame clones and drops some. There are approximately 980,000 clones in the sample; about three quarters occur only once, and 1.5% lies in the top ten. The CDR3 length is 12 residues. V lost 2 bases and J 7 bases, leaving 9 bases between the germline ends. Germline V gives CDR1 SGHNT, CDR2 YYREEE (reference sequence). This clonotype was sampled from a man between 18 and 29 years old in good health. The sample was memory CD4+ T cells sorted from blood. The subset here: CD45RA-negative fraction. This sequence joins TRBV5-4 and TRBJ1-2; D remains unclear. The DNA for the CDR3 is TGTGCCAGCAGCTTCGGGGAGGCTGGCTACACCTTC. Amino acid sequence: CASSFGEAGYTF. The variable domain in full, with the rest retrieved from reference TRBV5-4 and TRBJ1-2, is ETGVTQSPTHLIKTRGQQVTLRCSSQSGHNTVSWYQQALGQGPQFIFQYYREEENGRGNFPPRFSGLQFPNYSSELNVNALELDDSALYLCASSFGEAGYTFGSGTRLTVV.